A single sample is the source of the 13 T cell receptor beta chains below, sequenced in a study of PD-L1 blockade in urothelial cancer. The assay was immunoSEQ multiplex PCR, and TCRdb's table has in-frame clones only and misses some. The table lists approximately 38,000 clones, 80% to 90% of them singletons. Regarding time point: peripheral blood 6 weeks after treatment start. Sequences were derived from PBMCs, sampled around atezolizumab (anti-PD-L1) treatment. The origin of the receptors is a man aged 55 to 70 with urothelial cancer.

Sample share makes this clone medium-sized. V usage is TRBV9 and J usage is TRBJ1-3, with 9 bases matching TRBD1. V dropped 3 bases and J dropped 4; count of bases not matched to a gene: 11. Per the germline V gene, CDR1 is SGDLS and CDR2 is YYNGEE. CDR3 length: 17 amino acids. The CDR3 DNA is TGTGCCAGCAGCGACCCTGTCGACAGGGGGGGCGGAAACACCATATATTTT. Its translation: CASSDPVDRGGGNTIYF.

This rearrangement joins TRBV5-6 to TRBJ1-5, with TRBD1 matching 9 bases. The V segment lost 4 bases and the J segment 2 bases; nucleotides outside the gene matches: 7. Germline V gene sequence: CDR1 SGHDT, CDR2 YYEEEE. The CDR3 contains 16 residues. CDR3: CASSLGTGQGNQPQHF. The DNA of the CDR3 is TGTGCCAGCAGCCTTGGGACAGGGCAGGGCAATCAGCCCCAGCATTTT.

The chain is built from TRBV29-1 and TRBJ2-3; D is ambiguous. The V end lost 8 bases, the J end lost 4 bases, and 13 bases lay between the germline ends. This CDR3 is built from 12 residues. Germline CDR1 and CDR2: SQVTM and ANQGSEA. CDR3 sequence (DNA): TGCAGCTCTAGAGCGATAGCAGATACGCAGTATTTT. Its protein product is CSSRAIADTQYF.

The chain couples TRBV21-1 to TRBJ2-1; the table's D call of TRBD2 was not tested on the DNA. TRBV21-1 is flagged as a pseudogene. This CDR3 spans 15 amino acids. The CDR3 here is CASSKTSGAYNEQFF. The CDR3 coding sequence is TGTGCCAGCAGCAAGACTAGCGGGGCCTACAATGAGCAGTTCTTC.

The chain links TRBV30 to TRBJ1-1; no clear D gene. CDR1 is GTSNPN, CDR2 SVGIG, per germline (reference sequence). V was shortened by 0 bases and J by 1 base, with 9 bases between the two germline ends. The CDR3 length is 14 residues. The CDR3 sequence: CAWSVRGKNTEAFF. The CDR3 coding sequence is TGTGCCTGGAGTGTACGCGGCAAGAACACTGAAGCTTTCTTT.

This chain uses TRBV7-6 with TRBJ2-2; possibly TRBD1 for D (5 bases). Per germline, CDR1 SGHVS and CDR2 FNYEAQ. This CDR3 comprises 15 residues. The V end was cut by 2 bases, the J end by 4 bases, with 11 bases between. The CDR3 region is CASSLIRTGTGELFF. The CDR3, as DNA: TGTGCCAGCAGCTTAATAAGAACAGGCACCGGGGAGCTGTTTTTT.

The chain employs TRBV4-2 and TRBJ2-3, with 8 positions matching TRBD2. CDR3 length: 17 residues. CDR1 LGHNA and CDR2 YNFKEQ come from the germline V gene. With V trimmed by 0 bases and J by 1 base, 6 bases remained unmatched. The CDR3 nucleotides read TGTGCCAGCAGCCAAGAAGTCCGAGCGGGAGGCACAGATACGCAGTATTTT. Amino acids: CASSQEVRAGGTDTQYF.

The V and J genes are TRBV18 and TRBJ1-2; maybe TRBD1 (6 bases). Trimming left V 2 bases short and J 7 bases short, with 14 bases between. Germline V gene sequence: CDR1 KGHSH, CDR2 LQKENI. There are 14 residues in the CDR3. CDR3 sequence (DNA): TGTGCCAGCTCACCAACTCAGGGGTCCGGTGGCTACACCTTC. Protein sequence: CASSPTQGSGGYTF.

This chain links TRBV29-1 with TRBJ1-1, with 9 bases aligning to TRBD1. CDR1 and CDR2 (germline): SQVTM, ANQGSEA. The CDR3 runs to 13 residues. The ends lost 6 bases at V and 4 bases at J; junction bases unmatched: 6. The CDR3 nucleotides read TGCAGCGTGGACGGACAGGGGTTCACTGAAGCTTTCTTT. This encodes CSVDGQGFTEAFF.

The chain employs TRBV18 and TRBJ1-1, with no clear D. V dropped 2 bases and J dropped 1 base, with 11 bases sitting between them. The CDR3 sequence is 15 residues long. The germline V gene has CDR1 KGHSH and CDR2 LQKENI. The CDR3 coding sequence is TGTGCCAGCTCACCAGGGCAGGCCGGGAACACTGAAGCTTTCTTT. This codes for CASSPGQAGNTEAFF.

The chain combines TRBV5-1 with TRBJ2-7, with 12 positions matching TRBD2. The CDR3 loop spans 14 amino acids. The V and J ends lost 4 bases and 6 bases, in that order; junction bases with no gene match: 5. CDR1 SGHRS and CDR2 YFSETQ come from the germline V gene. The CDR3 spells CASSPTSGSPEQYF. CDR3 nucleotides: TGCGCCAGCAGCCCGACTAGCGGGAGTCCCGAGCAGTACTTC.

This clone was seen just once. The chain has TRBV28 and TRBJ1-2; D is uncertain. V lost 2 bases, J lost 2 bases, and 6 bases lay in between. This CDR3 contains 13 residues. Germline CDR1 and CDR2: MDHEN and SYDVKM. DNA for the CDR3: TGTGCCAGCAGTTTAACCGGGAACTATGGCTACACCTTC. Translating gives CASSLTGNYGYTF.

The chain couples TRBV9 to TRBJ1-2; tentative D call: TRBD1 (6 bases). CDR3 length: 13 amino acids. Between the trimmed V and J ends, which lost 0 bases and 4 bases, there was a span of 7 bases. Germline V gene data show CDR1 as SGDLS and CDR2 as YYNGEE. Written as DNA, the CDR3 is TGTGCCAGCAGCGTAGGCAGGGGCTATGGCTACACCTTC. This translates into CASSVGRGYGYTF.